This T cell receptor beta chain was captured by sequencing in a study of metastatic and nonmetastatic thyroid tumors. TCRdb reanalyzed the PCR reads via MiXCR. The table includes some 9,900 clones, less than 40% detected once. CDR1 SGHRS and CDR2 YFSETQ come from the germline V gene. The CDR3 is made up of 13 amino acids. Trimming cost V 4 bases and J 3 bases, with 11 bases left between them. Ahead of thyroid surgery, no patient had received treatment of any kind. Sample: tumor tissue. The chain uses TRBV5-1 and TRBJ2-7, with D perhaps assigned TRBD1 or TRBD2 (5 bases each). This TCR derives from a female donor with papillary thyroid cancer or a benign thyroid nodule (not recorded which). Some clones in this sample may be carry-over from other donors' samples. CDR3 coding DNA: TGCGCCAGCAGCCGGGACGGATACTACGAGCAGTACTTC. This codes for CASSRDGYYEQYF.